A single sample is the source of the 17 T cell receptor beta chains below, sequenced in a study of T-cell memory formation after mild COVID-19. MiXCR, run by TCRdb on the 5' RACE reads, gives a single entry per CDR3 protein. The table records some 110,000 distinct CDR3 sequences, more than 15% of them present only once. Sequencing was done on a sample of PBMCs or a T cell subset sorted from them (not recorded which). The receptors come from an adult woman who had mild COVID-19 (a few samples of this study predate the infection). Cell type and time point are not known.

The rearrangement uses TRBV5-1 and TRBJ2-2; 7 positions match TRBD2. Germline values: CDR1 SGHRS, CDR2 YFSETQ. The CDR3 runs 16 residues. J was trimmed by 5 bases and V by 0 bases; bases with no gene match: 7. The CDR3 protein is CASSLAERGSTGELFF. The CDR3 nucleotides are TGCGCCAGCAGCTTGGCTGAGCGGGGAAGTACCGGGGAGCTGTTTTTT.

This clonotype has just a few counts. This chain joins TRBV12-3 or TRBV12-4 and TRBJ2-3; D is uncertain. This CDR3 has 10 amino acids. The V end was cut by 9 bases, the J end by 7 bases, with 8 bases between. The CDR3 is CASDKYTQYF. The CDR3, as DNA: TGTGCCAGTGACAAATATACGCAGTATTTT.

The sample holds a few counts of this clonotype. The gene calls are TRBV29-1 and TRBJ2-1; weak D call: TRBD2 (5 bases). Between the trimmed V and J ends, which lost 1 base and 3 bases, there was a span of 16 bases. Germline lookup yields CDR1 SQVTM and CDR2 ANQGSEA. The CDR3 has 16 amino acids. The CDR3 protein is CSVEAPGSGLYNEQFF. CDR3 DNA: TGCAGCGTTGAAGCCCCCGGAAGCGGACTCTACAATGAGCAGTTCTTC.

In its sample, this clonotype was seen many times. The chain links TRBV4-1 to TRBJ2-7; 12 nucleotides align to TRBD2. CDR3 length equals 15 residues. V gave up 0 bases and J gave up 6 bases; unmatched junction bases: 3. Looked up from germline, CDR1 is MGHRA and CDR2 is YSYEKL. The CDR3 DNA reads TGCGCCAGCAGCCAAGAGCCGGGACTAGCGGGCGAGCAGTACTTC. Translating it yields CASSQEPGLAGEQYF.

This chain connects TRBV12-3 or TRBV12-4 to TRBJ2-2, with D unresolved. With 6 bases removed from V and 0 bases from J, the gap between germline ends came to 8 bases. The CDR3 has 14 amino acids. The DNA for the CDR3 is TGTGCCAGCAGCATGATTACGAACACCGGGGAGCTGTTTTTT. Amino acid sequence: CASSMITNTGELFF.

The chain couples TRBV4-1 to TRBJ2-3; 9 nucleotides align to TRBD1. The CDR3 extends over 16 amino acids. CDR1 MGHRA and CDR2 YSYEKL come from the germline V gene. After removal of 0 bases from V and 2 bases from J, the junction contained 3 bases not matched to a gene. In DNA form, the CDR3 reads TGCGCCAGCAGCCAAGAAGGGACAGGGATCACAGATACGCAGTATTTT. Its protein product is CASSQEGTGITDTQYF.

This clonotype showed up just a few times. The chain employs TRBV7-9 and TRBJ1-2, with TRBD1 as a possible D gene (6 bases). CDR3 length equals 13 residues. Trimming cost V 0 bases and J 10 bases, with 12 bases left between them. The germline V gene encodes CDR1 SEHNR and CDR2 FQNEAQ (reference sequence). CDR3 amino acids: CASSLADTGHYTF. CDR3 sequence (DNA): TGTGCCAGCAGCTTAGCGGACACGGGACACTACACCTTC.

The chain carries TRBV21-1 and TRBJ2-1; the tabulated D call, TRBD2, remains unverified against the DNA. TRBV21-1 is a pseudogene locus. This CDR3 region has 16 residues. In DNA, the CDR3 is TGTGCCAGCAGCAAAGCGCGGCGGGAGGCCAACAATGAGCAGTTCTTC. Translated: CASSKARREANNEQFF.

The chain couples TRBV9 to TRBJ2-3, with 7 positions matching TRBD2. The V segment lost 3 bases and the J segment 0 bases; nucleotides outside the gene matches: 4. The germline gives CDR1 SGDLS, CDR2 YYNGEE. The CDR3 is made up of 15 amino acids. CDR3 region: CASSGPSGSTDTQYF. CDR3 nucleotide sequence: TGTGCCAGCAGCGGTCCTAGCGGAAGCACAGATACGCAGTATTTT.

The J gene is TRBJ1-1, the V gene TRBV20-1; no clear D gene. V lost 0 bases and J lost 2, with 4 bases in between. Germline V gives CDR1 DFQATT, CDR2 SNEGSKA (reference sequence). The CDR3 length is 12 residues. CDR3 nucleotides: TGCAGTGCTAGAGAGGTAAACACTGAAGCTTTCTTT. It codes for CSAREVNTEAFF.

The chain couples TRBV6-6 to TRBJ2-1, with D unresolved. This CDR3 is 13 amino acids long. Germline CDR1 MNHNY, CDR2 SVGAGI (reference sequence). V was trimmed by 0 bases and J by 5 bases, leaving 5 bases between them. The CDR3 DNA reads TGTGCCAGCAGTTACTCTGGGAACAATGAGCAGTTCTTC. Encoded protein: CASSYSGNNEQFF.

The chain carries TRBV2 and TRBJ2-1; no definite D call. V was pared by 3 bases and J by 5 bases, with 5 bases between. This CDR3 spans 12 amino acids. Germline loops: CDR1 SNHLY, CDR2 FYNNEI. For the CDR3, the DNA is TGTGCCAGCAGTGATGGGAACAATGAGCAGTTCTTC. Residues: CASSDGNNEQFF. Variable domain in full (rest from reference TRBV2 and TRBJ2-1): EPEVTQTPSHQVTQMGQEVILRCVPISNHLYFYWYRQILGQKVEFLVSFYNNEISEKSEIFDDQFSVERPDGSNFTLKIRSTKLEDSAMYFCASSDGNNEQFFGPGTRLTVL.

This clonotype was seen more than once but under ten times. J is TRBJ2-1 and V is TRBV4-2, with unresolved D. V lost 3 bases and J lost 7, with 7 bases in between. CDR3 size: 12 residues. Germline assignment: CDR1 LGHNA and CDR2 YNFKEQ. The CDR3 loop reads CASSHGLNEQFF. In DNA form, the CDR3 reads TGTGCCAGCAGCCACGGATTGAATGAGCAGTTCTTC.

This clonotype has more than one count but fewer than ten. The chain combines TRBV29-1 with TRBJ2-1, with D unclear. The germline V gene has CDR1 SQVTM and CDR2 ANQGSEA. This CDR3 has 9 amino acids. V was trimmed by 2 bases and J by 8 bases, leaving 1 base between them. The CDR3: CSVEYEQFF. The CDR3 coding sequence is TGCAGCGTTGAATATGAGCAGTTCTTC.

Only one count was recorded for this clonotype. V usage is TRBV4-1 and J usage is TRBJ2-3, with 13 bases identical to TRBD2. Germline V gives CDR1 MGHRA, CDR2 YSYEKL. V was pared by 8 bases and J by 10 bases, with 15 bases of the junction left unmatched. This CDR3 is built from 16 residues. CDR3 in DNA: TGCGCCAGCGGACTAGCGGGGGCCTGGGGCAGAGGCGCGCAGTATTTT. Translation: CASGLAGAWGRGAQYF.

The chain combines TRBV20-1 with TRBJ1-2, with TRBD1 matching over 10 bases. Germline V lookup: CDR1 DFQATT, CDR2 SNEGSKA (reference sequence). V lost 0 bases, J lost 4 bases, and 5 bases stayed unmatched. The CDR3 totals 15 residues. Here the CDR3 DNA reads TGCAGTGCTAGAGAAAGGACAGGGGGTGCCTATGGCTACACCTTC. This codes for CSARERTGGAYGYTF.

This sequence joins TRBV6-5 and TRBJ2-5; 7 nucleotides line up with TRBD2. CDR3 length: 15 residues. V lost 5 bases, J lost 0 bases, and 6 bases stayed unmatched. The germline CDR1 and CDR2 sequences are MNHEY and SVGAGI. CDR3 protein: CASSHPRGDQETQYF. DNA of the CDR3: TGTGCCAGCAGTCACCCTCGGGGGGACCAAGAGACCCAGTACTTC.